A single sample is the source of the 23 T cell receptor beta chains below, sequenced in a study of T cell changes during pregnancy in multiple sclerosis. Only in-frame clones appear in the TCRdb table, and some are missing; sequencing was by immunoSEQ multiplex PCR. The sample records 50,000 or so clones, roughly 92% being singletons. Specimen: CD4+ T cells from peripheral blood mononuclear cells, collected in the third trimester of pregnancy. These receptors were obtained from a female donor with multiple sclerosis, enrolled in a pregnancy study.

The V call is TRBV9, the J call TRBJ2-1; 7 bases map to TRBD2. Unmatched junction bases numbered 3, after V lost 0 bases and J lost 12 bases. Looked up from germline, CDR1 is SGDLS and CDR2 is YYNGEE. This CDR3 contains 12 residues. The CDR3 bases are TGTGCCAGCAGCGTAGGGGGAGGGGTGCAGTTCTTC. This sequence encodes CASSVGGGVQFF.

This clone is labeled as medium-sized. The gene calls are TRBV2 and TRBJ1-5; tentatively, D is TRBD1 (5 bases). This CDR3 is 13 amino acids long. Germline lookup yields CDR1 SNHLY and CDR2 FYNNEI. Trimming took off 7 bases at V and 0 bases at J, with 7 bases between the two ends. The DNA of the CDR3 is TGTGCCAGCAAGGGGAATAGCAATCAGCCCCAGCATTTT. Its translation is CASKGNSNQPQHF.

The chain couples TRBV5-1 to TRBJ1-5; 8 nucleotides agree with TRBD1. CDR1 SGHRS and CDR2 YFSETQ come from the germline V gene. Trimming cost V 4 bases and J 4 bases; bases outside gene matches: 19. The CDR3 is made up of 19 amino acids. This chain's CDR3 is CASSRNGQGKGEDNQPQHF. The CDR3 bases are TGCGCCAGCAGCCGTAACGGACAGGGAAAGGGTGAGGATAATCAGCCCCAGCATTTT.

The J gene is TRBJ1-1, the V gene TRBV6-5; 7 bases align to TRBD1. This CDR3 is 14 amino acids long. Germline CDR1 reads MNHEY; CDR2 reads SVGAGI. The trim removed 5 bases at V and 4 bases at J, leaving 7 bases unmatched. CDR3 nucleotide sequence: TGTGCCAGCAGTAGGGGGCTCGGGAGCACTGAAGCTTTCTTT. Its translation: CASSRGLGSTEAFF.

The rearrangement links TRBV25-1 to TRBJ2-3, with TRBD2 identical over 9 bases. CDR1 and CDR2 (germline): MGHDK, SYGVNS. The ends lost 5 bases at V and 3 bases at J; junction bases unmatched: 12. The CDR3 runs to 17 residues. The CDR3 region is CASSSPTGLAATDTQYF. CDR3 in DNA: TGTGCCAGCAGTTCTCCAACGGGACTAGCTGCGACAGATACGCAGTATTTT. The full variable domain, in which reference TRBV25-1 and TRBJ2-3 provide the parts outside the CDR3, is EADIYQTPRYLVIGTGKKITLECSQTMGHDKMYWYQQDPGMELHLIHYSYGVNSTEKGDLSSESTVSRIRTEHFPLTLESARPSHTSQYLCASSSPTGLAATDTQYFGPGTRLTVL.

The chain combines TRBV5-1 with TRBJ1-6; TRBD1 matches 7 bases. With V trimmed by 3 bases and J by 10 bases, 10 bases remained unmatched. The CDR3 loop spans 15 amino acids. CDR1 SGHRS and CDR2 YFSETQ come from the germline V gene. The CDR3 region has the DNA TGCGCCAGCAGCTACGACAGGGCCCAGGGGTCACCCCTCCACTTT. Residues: CASSYDRAQGSPLHF.

The V gene is TRBV6-6, the J gene TRBJ1-1; the D gene is possibly TRBD1 (6 bases). Germline CDR1 is MNHNY and CDR2 is SVGAGI (reference sequence). Trimming took 5 bases from V and 1 from J, leaving 11 bases between them. This CDR3 spans 14 amino acids. CDR3 bases: TGTGCCAGCAGTCCCACAGGGAGGAACACTGAAGCTTTCTTT. It yields the protein CASSPTGRNTEAFF.

J is TRBJ2-3 and V is TRBV7-3, with 8 bases matching TRBD1. The CDR3 extends over 14 amino acids. Per the germline V gene, CDR1 is SGHTA and CDR2 is FQGTGA. J gave up 2 bases and V 5 bases, and 3 bases lay outside the gene matches. The CDR3 protein is CASSRTGITDTQYF. The CDR3 DNA reads as TGTGCCAGCAGCAGGACAGGGATCACAGATACGCAGTATTTT.

The chain recombines TRBV29-1 with TRBJ2-1; TRBD1 agrees at 8 bases. The V gene end was trimmed by 6 bases and the J gene end by 9 bases; junction bases not matched to a gene: 13. This CDR3 comprises 14 residues. CDR1 is SQVTM, CDR2 ANQGSEA, per germline. This chain's CDR3 is CSVGTGAGHGEQFF. The CDR3, as DNA: TGCAGCGTGGGGACAGGCGCTGGGCATGGTGAGCAGTTCTTC.

This clone has a single count. The CDR3 loop reads CASSMTVPWGYTF. CDR3 in DNA: TGTGCCAGTAGTATGACAGTGCCATGGGGCTACACCTTC. The V call is TRBV19, the J call TRBJ1-2; a weak D match, TRBD1 (5 bases). Germline lookup yields CDR1 LNHDA and CDR2 SQIVND (reference sequence). The CDR3 runs 13 residues. With 3 bases removed from V and 8 bases from J, the gap between germline ends came to 13 bases.

V is TRBV18 and J is TRBJ2-7, with TRBD1 matching over 10 bases. Germline loops: CDR1 KGHSH, CDR2 LQKENI. The CDR3 totals 14 residues. J was trimmed by 5 bases and V by 2 bases; bases with no gene match: 3. CDR3 region: CASSPGQGDHEQYF. DNA of the CDR3: TGTGCCAGCTCACCAGGACAGGGGGACCACGAGCAGTACTTC. Using reference TRBV18 and TRBJ2-7 for the parts outside the CDR3, the full variable domain is NAGVMQNPRHLVRRRGQEARLRCSPMKGHSHVYWYRQLPEEGLKFMVYLQKENIIDESGMPKERFSAEFPKEGPSILRIQQVVRGDSAAYFCASSPGQGDHEQYFGPGTRLTVT.

This clone appeared a single time. The V call is TRBV25-1, the J call TRBJ2-6, with D possibly being TRBD2 (5 bases). This CDR3 contains 17 residues. The germline V gene has CDR1 MGHDK and CDR2 SYGVNS. V was cut by 8 bases and J by 0 bases, with 17 bases left in between. The CDR3 bases are TGTGCCAGCTCAGTTCTCGGGATCGACTCTGGGGCCAACGTCCTGACTTTC. Encoded protein: CASSVLGIDSGANVLTF. The whole variable domain, remainder taken from reference TRBV25-1 and TRBJ2-6, is EADIYQTPRYLVIGTGKKITLECSQTMGHDKMYWYQQDPGMELHLIHYSYGVNSTEKGDLSSESTVSRIRTEHFPLTLESARPSHTSQYLCASSVLGIDSGANVLTFGAGSRLTVL.

This chain links TRBV27 with TRBJ1-4; 9 bases line up with TRBD1. Per the germline V gene, CDR1 is MNHEY and CDR2 is SMNVEV (reference sequence). The CDR3 runs 14 residues. After removal of 6 bases from V and 7 bases from J, the junction contained 6 bases not matched to a gene. This chain's CDR3 is CASRYRGPSEKLFF. As DNA, the CDR3 is TGTGCCAGCAGGTACAGGGGGCCGAGTGAAAAACTGTTTTTT.

The chain joins TRBV2 to TRBJ2-5, with D possibly matching TRBD1 (7 bases). The germline V and J ends were trimmed by 10 bases and 4 bases, with 16 bases remaining between them. Germline CDR1 and CDR2: SNHLY and FYNNEI. This CDR3 has 13 amino acids. DNA for the CDR3: TGTGCCACCTCAGGGGGGCTACGAGAGACCCAGTACTTC. This encodes CATSGGLRETQYF. Variable domain in full (rest from reference TRBV2 and TRBJ2-5): EPEVTQTPSHQVTQMGQEVILRCVPISNHLYFYWYRQILGQKVEFLVSFYNNEISEKSEIFDDQFSVERPDGSNFTLKIRSTKLEDSAMYFCATSGGLRETQYFGPGTRLLVL.

V gene TRBV29-1 combines with J gene TRBJ2-5; 9 bases line up with TRBD2. With 7 bases clipped from V and 10 bases from J, the junction kept 19 bases outside the gene matches. The CDR3 runs to 15 residues. Germline V gives CDR1 SQVTM, CDR2 ANQGSEA. The CDR3 DNA reads TGCAGCGCCCGGATGGGAATAGCGGGGGCTGAAGGCCAGTACTTC. This encodes CSARMGIAGAEGQYF.

Notes on this clone: Other DNA sequences of this sample code for an identical CDR3. The chain carries TRBV7-2 and TRBJ1-2; D gene unclear. The CDR3 contains 14 residues. Germline CDR1 reads SGHTA; CDR2 reads FQGNSA. Between the trimmed V and J ends, which lost 1 base and 2 bases, there was a span of 8 bases. The DNA for the CDR3 is TGTGCCAGCAGCTTAGAGGCGGGGAACTATGGCTACACCTTC. This encodes CASSLEAGNYGYTF.

The genes are TRBV29-1 and TRBJ1-2, with D tentatively TRBD1 (5 bases). This CDR3 contains 13 residues. The V end was cut by 4 bases, the J end by 7 bases, with 16 bases between. CDR1 and CDR2 (germline): SQVTM, ANQGSEA. This chain's CDR3 is CSVGQPLGGGYTF. CDR3 DNA sequence: TGCAGCGTTGGACAGCCCCTTGGTGGTGGCTACACCTTC.

This sequence joins TRBV18 and TRBJ2-2, with D perhaps matching TRBD2 (6 bases). V was pared by 3 bases and J by 4 bases, with 15 bases between. Germline loops: CDR1 KGHSH, CDR2 LQKENI. The CDR3 extends over 16 amino acids. DNA of the CDR3: TGTGCCAGCTCACCTTCATGGCCCGGGGGCACCGGGGAGCTGTTTTTT. Amino acids: CASSPSWPGGTGELFF.

The J gene is TRBJ1-4, the V gene TRBV4-3, with a tentative D call TRBD1 (5 bases). Between the trimmed V and J ends, which lost 4 bases and 1 base, there was a span of 13 bases. The germline gives CDR1 LGHNA, CDR2 YSLEER. The CDR3 has 16 residues. For the CDR3, the DNA is TGCGCCAGCAGCCCCGGCTGGGGGGGAACTAATGAAAAACTGTTTTTT. Translating it yields CASSPGWGGTNEKLFF.

This clone appeared a single time. The V gene is TRBV19, the J gene TRBJ2-1; D might be TRBD2 (5 bases). V lost 6 bases and J 0 bases, leaving 9 bases between the germline ends. Germline CDR1 reads LNHDA; CDR2 reads SQIVND (reference sequence). The CDR3 has 14 residues. CDR3 protein: CASRERSSYNEQFF. The DNA for the CDR3 is TGTGCCAGTAGGGAGCGGAGCTCCTACAATGAGCAGTTCTTC. The whole variable domain, remainder taken from reference TRBV19 and TRBJ2-1, is DGGITQSPKYLFRKEGQNVTLSCEQNLNHDAMYWYRQDPGQGLRLIYYSQIVNDFQKGDIAEGYSVSREKKESFPLTVTSAQKNPTAFYLCASRERSSYNEQFFGPGTRLTVL.

The genes are TRBV30 and TRBJ1-3; D uncertain. The CDR3 runs to 13 residues. The V end was cut by 2 bases, the J end by 4 bases, with 9 bases between. Per the germline V gene, CDR1 is GTSNPN and CDR2 is SVGIG (reference sequence). This chain's CDR3 is CAWSLQSGNTIYF. CDR3 DNA sequence: TGTGCCTGGAGTCTCCAGTCGGGAAACACCATATATTTT.

The chain combines TRBV6-4 with TRBJ1-6; 10 nucleotides agree with TRBD1. V shed 6 bases and J 7 bases; nucleotides not matched to a gene: 3. Germline-derived CDR1 and CDR2 are MRHNA and SNTAGT. The CDR3 has 14 amino acids. CDR3 sequence (DNA): TGTGCCAGCAGGGGGACAGGGGAGAATTCACCCCTCCACTTT. Amino acids: CASRGTGENSPLHF.

The V and J genes are TRBV9 and TRBJ2-2, with D perhaps TRBD1 (6 bases). V lost 4 bases and J lost 7, with 14 bases in between. Germline V gene lookup returns CDR1 SGDLS and CDR2 YYNGEE. The CDR3 covers 14 residues. CDR3 residues: CASSFTGNHGELFF. The CDR3 nucleotides read TGTGCCAGCAGCTTCACAGGGAATCACGGGGAGCTGTTTTTT.